This TCR beta chain was sequenced in a study of graft-versus-host responses after intestinal transplantation. Study summary: Induction using anti-thymocyte globulin, followed by tacrolimus and steroids for approximately 3 years, was given to all recipients. Points from the study as a whole: Peak levels of circulating GvH clones tracked with early post-transplant HvG declines. Some patients had graft-donor T cell macrochimerism, and their allografts showed high graft-versus-host to host-versus-graft clonal ratios. GvH clonotypes were identified within recipient marrow, with a subset emerging first in ileum or blood.

Measured with immunoSEQ multiplex PCR; TCRdb has only the in-frame clones, and not every one. The sample has 80,000 to 100,000 clones, about 90% seen once. This CDR3 spans 13 amino acids. Germline CDR1 is MNHNY and CDR2 is SVGAGI (reference sequence). Deletions cut 6 bases from V and 5 bases from J, with 13 bases between. Notes on this clone: The target antigen is unknown.

The source was unstimulated CD4+ T cells sorted from spleen or lymph node cells, collected before intestinal transplant. This sequence originates from a human donor who received an intestinal transplant. This chain joins TRBV6-6 and TRBJ1-2, with unresolved D. CDR3 coding DNA: TGTGCCAGCAGCCAGGACGGACTTTATGGCTACACCTTC. It codes for CASSQDGLYGYTF.